These 21 T cell receptor beta chains were sequenced from one sample in a study of blood T cell repertoires in COVID-19. The data were produced by immunoSEQ multiplex PCR, yet TCRdb's version contains in-frame clones alone and is incomplete. The sample records hundreds of thousands of clones, 88% being singletons. The sample taken for sequencing was PBMCs or T cells enriched from blood (not recorded which). Receptor source: a woman aged 45 to 65 with acute COVID-19.

The genes are TRBV24-1 and TRBJ2-1; D is uncertain. The CDR3 loop spans 16 amino acids. Per the germline V gene, CDR1 is KGHDR and CDR2 is SFDVKD. With 3 bases removed from V and 2 bases from J, the gap between germline ends came to 13 bases. The CDR3 reads CATSDEVGFAYNEQFF. The DNA for the CDR3 is TGTGCCACCAGTGATGAGGTCGGGTTCGCCTACAATGAGCAGTTCTTC.

This clone was detected a few times. V is TRBV12-3 or TRBV12-4 and J is TRBJ1-5, with a tentative D call TRBD1 (5 bases). This CDR3 is 13 amino acids long. The ends were cut back, 2 bases at V and 5 bases at J, with 7 bases in the middle. The CDR3 sequence is CASSLTRDQPQHF. The CDR3 nucleotides are TGTGCCAGCAGTTTAACCAGGGATCAGCCCCAGCATTTT.

V usage is TRBV27 and J usage is TRBJ2-7; D remains ambiguous. V gave up 6 bases and J gave up 6 bases, with 15 bases separating them. CDR3 length: 13 residues. Looked up from germline, CDR1 is MNHEY and CDR2 is SMNVEV (reference sequence). CDR3 nucleotide sequence: TGTGCCAGCAGCCCGCATTTAAGAGGCGAGCAGTACTTC. Protein: CASSPHLRGEQYF.

V is TRBV20-1 and J is TRBJ2-1; 7 nucleotides align to TRBD2. Germline V gene lookup returns CDR1 DFQATT and CDR2 SNEGSKA (reference sequence). The V and J ends lost 3 bases and 0 bases, in that order; junction bases with no gene match: 8. The CDR3 is 16 residues long. The CDR3 reads CSASRPSGISYNEQFF. The CDR3 DNA reads TGCAGTGCTAGTAGGCCTAGCGGTATCTCCTACAATGAGCAGTTCTTC.

V is TRBV11-2 and J is TRBJ2-7, with D tentatively TRBD1 (5 bases). Per the germline V gene, CDR1 is SGHAT and CDR2 is FQNNGV. V was pared by 10 bases and J by 3 bases, with 19 bases between. CDR3 length equals 14 residues. This chain's CDR3 is CATEKSRADYEQYF. In nucleotides, the CDR3 is TGTGCCACCGAAAAAAGCAGGGCAGACTACGAGCAGTACTTC.

V is TRBV7-9 and J is TRBJ2-7, with D perhaps TRBD1 (5 bases). Trimming cost V 5 bases and J 6 bases, with 14 bases left between them. Per germline, CDR1 SEHNR and CDR2 FQNEAQ (reference sequence). The CDR3 is 13 residues long. The CDR3 loop reads CASSILAGFEQYF. CDR3 sequence (DNA): TGTGCCAGCAGCATTCTTGCAGGGTTCGAGCAGTACTTC.

The rearrangement joins TRBV27 to TRBJ1-3, with D perhaps matching TRBD1 (5 bases). V gave up 2 bases and J gave up 4 bases, with 9 bases separating them. Germline CDR1 reads MNHEY; CDR2 reads SMNVEV (reference sequence). This CDR3 contains 14 residues. The CDR3: CASSLRAGGNTIYF. The CDR3 region has the DNA TGTGCCAGCAGTTTACGGGCAGGGGGAAACACCATATATTTT.

This clone was seen a handful of times. The chain links TRBV4-1 to TRBJ1-5; D not resolved. This CDR3 is 16 amino acids long. Germline-derived CDR1 and CDR2 are MGHRA and YSYEKL. V was trimmed by 1 base and J by 2 bases, leaving 12 bases between them. The CDR3 DNA sequence: TGCGCCAGCAGCCAAGGGCGGGCTAGGGGCAATCAGCCCCAGCATTTT. Protein product: CASSQGRARGNQPQHF.

The V call is TRBV7-6, the J call TRBJ2-2, with 9 bases identical to TRBD2. The germline V gene has CDR1 SGHVS and CDR2 FNYEAQ. This CDR3 contains 15 residues. J was trimmed by 3 bases and V by 2 bases; bases with no gene match: 1. The CDR3 DNA reads as TGTGCCAGCAGCTTACAGCGGGGGGACACCGGGGAGCTGTTTTTT. This codes for CASSLQRGDTGELFF.

The chain employs TRBV19 and TRBJ2-7, with 8 bases matching TRBD1. The germline V gene has CDR1 LNHDA and CDR2 SQIVND (reference sequence). The CDR3 has 15 residues. After removal of 4 bases from V and 2 bases from J, the junction contained 7 bases not matched to a gene. Written as DNA, the CDR3 is TGTGCCAGTAGTACCTCAGGGGGCATTGCCTACGAGCAGTACTTC. Encoded protein: CASSTSGGIAYEQYF.

V usage is TRBV7-2 and J usage is TRBJ1-2, with D tentatively TRBD1 (5 bases). CDR3 size: 14 residues. Trimming pared 2 bases from V and 1 base from J, leaving 8 bases between. Germline V gives CDR1 SGHTA, CDR2 FQGNSA. CDR3 in amino acids: CASSLTGDNYGYTF. CDR3 sequence (DNA): TGTGCCAGCAGCTTAACAGGAGATAACTATGGCTACACCTTC. The variable domain in full, completed from reference TRBV7-2 and TRBJ1-2, reads GAGVSQSPSNKVTEKGKDVELRCDPISGHTALYWYRQSLGQGLEFLIYFQGNSAPDKSGLPSDRFSAERTGGSVSTLTIQRTQQEDSAVYLCASSLTGDNYGYTFGSGTRLTVV.

This rearrangement joins TRBV28 to TRBJ2-7; TRBD1 is a possible D gene (5 bases). The CDR3 has 15 residues. Trimming removed 2 bases at V and 5 bases at J, with 16 bases between. Germline V gene sequence: CDR1 MDHEN, CDR2 SYDVKM. DNA for the CDR3: TGTGCCAGCAGTTTAGCGACAGTCGACCCAAACGAGCAGTACTTC. Its translation: CASSLATVDPNEQYF.

This chain links TRBV30 with TRBJ2-7; D may be TRBD1 (5 bases). The germline CDR1 and CDR2 sequences are GTSNPN and SVGIG (reference sequence). The CDR3 has 16 amino acids. Trimming pared 2 bases from V and 1 base from J, leaving 18 bases between. In DNA form, the CDR3 reads TGTGCCTGGAGTTCAGGGTGGGGCGAAAAATCCTACGAGCAGTACTTC. Translation gives CAWSSGWGEKSYEQYF. Full variable domain (outside the CDR3, taken from reference TRBV30 and TRBJ2-7): SQTIHQWPATLVQPVGSPLSLECTVEGTSNPNLYWYRQAAGRGLQLLFYSVGIGQISSEVPQNLSASRPQDRQFILSSKKLLLSDSGFYLCAWSSGWGEKSYEQYFGPGTRLTVT.

The DNA of the CDR3 is TGTGCCAGCTCACCCGGGACAGGAAGGTTCTATGGCTACACCTTC. It is translated as CASSPGTGRFYGYTF. The chain uses TRBV18 and TRBJ1-2; 8 nucleotides agree with TRBD1. CDR1 and CDR2 from the germline V gene are KGHSH and LQKENI. There are 15 residues in the CDR3. Trimming at V came to 3 bases and at J to 4 bases, leaving 7 bases not matched to a gene.

V gene TRBV28 combines with J gene TRBJ1-1, with 8 bases lining up with TRBD1. There are 13 residues in the CDR3. Germline V CDR1 and CDR2: MDHEN, SYDVKM. J lost 7 bases, V lost 2 bases, and 3 bases had no gene match. CDR3 residues: CASSLIDRGEAFF. DNA of the CDR3: TGTGCCAGCAGTTTAATCGACAGGGGTGAAGCTTTCTTT.

The CDR3 loop reads CASSPRGDGYTF. CDR3 nucleotide sequence: TGCGCCAGCAGCCCCCGGGGGGATGGCTACACCTTC. V and J are TRBV4-1 and TRBJ1-2, with D perhaps TRBD1 (5 bases). This CDR3 is 12 amino acids long. The V gene lost 4 bases and the J gene lost 6 bases, with 9 bases spanning the gap. Germline V gene data show CDR1 as MGHRA and CDR2 as YSYEKL.

This chain uses TRBV2 with TRBJ1-4; no clear D. This CDR3 is built from 12 residues. Trimming took 7 bases from V and 6 from J, leaving 9 bases between them. Germline V lookup: CDR1 SNHLY, CDR2 FYNNEI. As DNA, the CDR3 is TGTGCCAGCAAACGCATAGATGAAAAACTGTTTTTT. Amino acid sequence: CASKRIDEKLFF.

This chain links TRBV5-1 with TRBJ1-1, with 8 positions matching TRBD1. With 4 bases clipped from V and 4 bases from J, the junction kept 15 bases outside the gene matches. This CDR3 has 17 amino acids. Germline values: CDR1 SGHRS, CDR2 YFSETQ. CDR3 loop: CASSQRIRQGRSTEAFF. In DNA, the CDR3 is TGCGCCAGCAGCCAGCGTATTAGACAGGGGAGGTCCACTGAAGCTTTCTTT. The variable domain in full, with the rest retrieved from reference TRBV5-1 and TRBJ1-1, is KAGVTQTPRYLIKTRGQQVTLSCSPISGHRSVSWYQQTPGQGLQFLFEYFSETQRNKGNFPGRFSGRQFSNSRSEMNVSTLELGDSALYLCASSQRIRQGRSTEAFFGQGTRLTVV.

The CDR3 reads CASSPPLGRNYNEQFF. CDR3 DNA: TGTGCCAGCAGTCCACCCCTCGGGAGGAACTACAATGAGCAGTTCTTC. This chain uses TRBV28 with TRBJ2-1; 7 bases match TRBD2. Germline V CDR1 and CDR2: MDHEN, SYDVKM. With 5 bases clipped from V and 3 bases from J, the junction kept 10 bases outside the gene matches. The CDR3 length is 16 residues. The variable domain in full, completed from reference TRBV28 and TRBJ2-1, reads DVKVTQSSRYLVKRTGEKVFLECVQDMDHENMFWYRQDPGLGLRLIYFSYDVKMKEKGDIPEGYSVSREKKERFSLILESASTNQTSMYLCASSPPLGRNYNEQFFGPGTRLTVL.

This rearrangement joins TRBV5-4 to TRBJ1-2; 10 bases fit TRBD1. The CDR3 loop spans 14 amino acids. Germline trimming cut 3 bases from V and 7 bases from J; bases unmatched to any gene: 6. The germline CDR1 and CDR2 sequences are SGHNT and YYREEE (reference sequence). CDR3 nucleotides: TGTGCCAGCAGCTCGGACAGGGGGGCCCCTGGCTACACCTTC. Its translation: CASSSDRGAPGYTF.

The rearrangement uses TRBV19 and TRBJ1-5, with D maybe TRBD1 (6 bases). Trimming removed 5 bases from V and 3 bases from J, with 17 bases in between. The CDR3 consists of 16 residues. Germline CDR1 is LNHDA and CDR2 is SQIVND (reference sequence). The CDR3, as DNA: TGTGCCAGTAGTGCTTGGAGGACAGTTTACAATCAGCCCCAGCATTTT. As protein: CASSAWRTVYNQPQHF.